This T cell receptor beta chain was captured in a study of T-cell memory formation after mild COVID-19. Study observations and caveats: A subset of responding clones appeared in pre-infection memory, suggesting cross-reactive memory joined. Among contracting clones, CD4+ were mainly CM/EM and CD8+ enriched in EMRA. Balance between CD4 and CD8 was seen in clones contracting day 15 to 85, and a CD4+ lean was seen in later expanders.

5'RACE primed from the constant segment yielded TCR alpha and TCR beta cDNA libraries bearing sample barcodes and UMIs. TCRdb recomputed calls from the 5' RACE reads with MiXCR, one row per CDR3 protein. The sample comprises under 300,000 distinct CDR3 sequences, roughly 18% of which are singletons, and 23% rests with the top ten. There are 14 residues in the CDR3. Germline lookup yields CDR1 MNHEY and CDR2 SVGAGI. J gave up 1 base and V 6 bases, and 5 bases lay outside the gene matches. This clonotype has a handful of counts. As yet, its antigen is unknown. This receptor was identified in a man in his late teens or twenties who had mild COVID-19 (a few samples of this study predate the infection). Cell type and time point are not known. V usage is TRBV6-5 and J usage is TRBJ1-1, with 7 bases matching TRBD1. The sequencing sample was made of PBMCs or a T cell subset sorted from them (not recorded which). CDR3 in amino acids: CASSRGGANTEAFF. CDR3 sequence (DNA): TGTGCCAGCAGCCGAGGGGGCGCGAACACTGAAGCTTTCTTT.